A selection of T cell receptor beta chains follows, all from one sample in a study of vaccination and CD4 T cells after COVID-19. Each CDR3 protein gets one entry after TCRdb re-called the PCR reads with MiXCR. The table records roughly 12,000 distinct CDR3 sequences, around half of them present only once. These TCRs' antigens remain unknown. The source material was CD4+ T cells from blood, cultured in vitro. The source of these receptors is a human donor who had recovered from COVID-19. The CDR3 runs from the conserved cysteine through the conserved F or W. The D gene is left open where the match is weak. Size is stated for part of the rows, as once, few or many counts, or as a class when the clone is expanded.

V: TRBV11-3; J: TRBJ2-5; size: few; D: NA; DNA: TGTGCCAGCAGCTTAGATGGGGGGTCCCAAGAGACCCAGTACTTC; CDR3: CASSLDGGSQETQYF
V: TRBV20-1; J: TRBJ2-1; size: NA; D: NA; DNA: TGCAGTGCTAGAGATAACCCCTGGGGCAATGAGCAGTTCTTC; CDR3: CSARDNPWGNEQFF
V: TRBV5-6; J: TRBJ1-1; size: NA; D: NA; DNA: TGTGCCAGCAGCCCTACAACGGGGAGGGAACGATTGAACACTGAAGCTTTCTTT; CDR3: CASSPTTGRERLNTEAFF
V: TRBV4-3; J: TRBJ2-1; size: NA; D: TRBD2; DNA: TGCGCCAGCAGCCAAGGGCTAGCGGGGCGGAATGAGCAGTTCTTC; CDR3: CASSQGLAGRNEQFF
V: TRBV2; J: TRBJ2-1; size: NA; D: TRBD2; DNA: TGTGCCAGCAGTGTGACTAGCAGCAATGAGCAGTTCTTC; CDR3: CASSVTSSNEQFF
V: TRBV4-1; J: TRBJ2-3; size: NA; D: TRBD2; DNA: TGCGCCAGCAGCCAACCTTTGGCCGGGACTAGGACGCAGTATTTT; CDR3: CASSQPLAGTRTQYF
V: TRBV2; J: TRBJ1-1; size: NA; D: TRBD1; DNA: TGTGCCAGCAGTTCTCAGGGGGAGATCACTGAAGCTTTCTTT; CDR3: CASSSQGEITEAFF
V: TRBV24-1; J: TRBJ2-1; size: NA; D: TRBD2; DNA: TGTGCCACCTCGGGACTAGCGGATTACAATGAGCAGTTCTTC; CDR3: CATSGLADYNEQFF
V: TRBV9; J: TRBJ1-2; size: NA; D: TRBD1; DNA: TGTGCCAGCAGCGAGCGGACAGGGGTCGGAGGCTACACCTTC; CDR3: CASSERTGVGGYTF
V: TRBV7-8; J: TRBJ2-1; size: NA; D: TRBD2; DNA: TGTGCCAGCAGCTTAGGGCTAGCGGATTACAATGAGCAGTTCTTC; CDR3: CASSLGLADYNEQFF
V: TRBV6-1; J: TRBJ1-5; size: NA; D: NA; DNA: TGTGCCAGCAGTGGATCACAAGAGCAGCCCCAGCATTTT; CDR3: CASSGSQEQPQHF
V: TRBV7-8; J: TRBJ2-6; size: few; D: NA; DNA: TGTGCCAGCAGCTTACCCGTTGGGCGCCAGACTGGGGCCAACGTCCTGACTTTC; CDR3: CASSLPVGRQTGANVLTF
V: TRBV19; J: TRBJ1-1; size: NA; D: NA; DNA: TGTGCCAGTAGTCTTCAGGGGCGGGGGAACACTGAAGCTTTCTTT; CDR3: CASSLQGRGNTEAFF
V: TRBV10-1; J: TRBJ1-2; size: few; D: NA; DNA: TGCGCCAGCAGCCCAGGGTTATTTGGAGGCTACACCTTC; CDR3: CASSPGLFGGYTF
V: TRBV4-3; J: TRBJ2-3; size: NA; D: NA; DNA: TGCGCCAGCAGCCAAGATACCCTCTATACGCAGTATTTT; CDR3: CASSQDTLYTQYF
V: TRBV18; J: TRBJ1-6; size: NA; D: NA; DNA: TGTGCCAGCTCACCACTGGACTTCAATTCACCCCTCCACTTT; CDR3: CASSPLDFNSPLHF
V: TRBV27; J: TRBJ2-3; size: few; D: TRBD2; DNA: TGTGCCAGCAGCCTCCCCCCGGGACTAGCGGGAGTAGGGACAGATACGCAGTATTTT; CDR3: CASSLPPGLAGVGTDTQYF
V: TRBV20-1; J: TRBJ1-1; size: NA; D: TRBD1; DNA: TGCAGTGCCAAGGACAGGGTTTCTGCTGTTGTAGCTTTCTTT; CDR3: CSAKDRVSAVVAFF
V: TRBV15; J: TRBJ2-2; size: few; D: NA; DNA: TGTGCCACCAGCAGAGAAACCGGGGAGCTGTTTTTT; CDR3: CATSRETGELFF
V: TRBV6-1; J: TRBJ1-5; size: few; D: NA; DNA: TGTGCCAGCGACGTAGACAGTGTCCAGCCCCAGCATTTT; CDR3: CASDVDSVQPQHF
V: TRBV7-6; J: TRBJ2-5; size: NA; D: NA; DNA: TGTGCTAGCAGCCTACGACTAGAAGAGACCCAGTACTTC; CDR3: CASSLRLEETQYF
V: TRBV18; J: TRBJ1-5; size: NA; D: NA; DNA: TGTGCCAGCTCACCACCCGGCAGGGTAGGACAGCCCCAGCATTTT; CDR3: CASSPPGRVGQPQHF
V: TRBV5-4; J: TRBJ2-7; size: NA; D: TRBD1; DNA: TGTGCCAGCAGCTTAGGGACAGGGAGGGACGAGCAGTACTTC; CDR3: CASSLGTGRDEQYF
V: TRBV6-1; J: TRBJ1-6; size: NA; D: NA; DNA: TGTGCCAGCAGCACCCGACGGGGAGGGTCACCCCTCCACTTT; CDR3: CASSTRRGGSPLHF
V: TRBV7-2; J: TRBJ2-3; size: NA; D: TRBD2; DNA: TGTGCCAGCAGCTTGAGGACTAGCGGGGAGTCTCAATATTTT; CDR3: CASSLRTSGESQYF
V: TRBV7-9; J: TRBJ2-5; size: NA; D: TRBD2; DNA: TGTGCCAGCAAGAGGGCGGGGGGGCCGGATAGTATAGAGACCCAGTACTTC; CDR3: CASKRAGGPDSIETQYF
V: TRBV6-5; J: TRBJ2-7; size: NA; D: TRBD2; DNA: TGTGCCAGCAGTTACTCGGGGACTAGCGTTCCCTACGAGCAGTACTTC; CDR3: CASSYSGTSVPYEQYF
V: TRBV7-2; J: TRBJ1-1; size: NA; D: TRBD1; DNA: TGTGCCAGCAGCTTAGCGTCTACAGGGGGGGGGACTGAAGCTTTCTTT; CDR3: CASSLASTGGGTEAFF
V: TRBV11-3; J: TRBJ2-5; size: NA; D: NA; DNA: TGTGCCAGCAGCTTCTTGAGGACGGAGACCCAGTACTTC; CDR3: CASSFLRTETQYF
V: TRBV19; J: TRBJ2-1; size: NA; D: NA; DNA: TGTGCCAGTAGATCCTGGGACGCCTTCTCCTACAATGAGCAGTTCTTC; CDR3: CASRSWDAFSYNEQFF
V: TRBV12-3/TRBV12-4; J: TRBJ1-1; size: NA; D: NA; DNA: TGTGCCAGCAGTTTATCGGGCAGGGTGGGCACTGAAGCTTTCTTT; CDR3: CASSLSGRVGTEAFF
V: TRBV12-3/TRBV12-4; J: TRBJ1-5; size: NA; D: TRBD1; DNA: TGTGCCAGCAGTTTTTCGGACAGGGGTAGCAATCAGCCCCAGCATTTT; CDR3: CASSFSDRGSNQPQHF
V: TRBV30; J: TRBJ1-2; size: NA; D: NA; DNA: TGTGCCTGGGGTCAGCTGGGGCAAGACAGGACTTATGGCTACACCTTC; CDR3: CAWGQLGQDRTYGYTF
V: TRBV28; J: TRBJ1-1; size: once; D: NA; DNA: TGTGCCAGCAGTGAGGTTACAACCTCCGTGTCTGAAGCTTTCTTT; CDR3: CASSEVTTSVSEAFF
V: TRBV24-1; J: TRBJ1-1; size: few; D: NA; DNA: TGTGCCACCAGTGATGGGGGGAAAGCTTTCTTT; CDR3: CATSDGGKAFF
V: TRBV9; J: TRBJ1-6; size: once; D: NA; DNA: TGTGCCAGCAGCGTAGAGGGTTGGAAGGGGTCACCCCTCCACTTT; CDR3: CASSVEGWKGSPLHF
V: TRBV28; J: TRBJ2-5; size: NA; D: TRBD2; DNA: TGTGCCAGCAGTCCCATGGGACTAGCGGAAGAGACCCAGTACTTC; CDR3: CASSPMGLAEETQYF
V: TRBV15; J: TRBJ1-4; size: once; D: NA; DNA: TGTGCCACCAGCAGAGATCGTGACGCGGAGGAGGAAAAACTGTTTTTT; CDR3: CATSRDRDAEEEKLFF
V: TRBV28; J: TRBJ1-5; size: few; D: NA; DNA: TGTGCCAGCAGTTTACCCAGGGAAGGCAATCAGCCCCAGCATTTT; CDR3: CASSLPREGNQPQHF
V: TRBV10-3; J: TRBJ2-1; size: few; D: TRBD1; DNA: TGTGCCATCAGGGGGACAGGAGGGATTAATGAGCAGTTCTTC; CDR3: CAIRGTGGINEQFF
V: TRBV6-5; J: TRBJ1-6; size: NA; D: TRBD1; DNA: TGTGCCAGCAGTTACTTACGACAGGGTTTGAGTTCACCCCTCCACTTT; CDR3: CASSYLRQGLSSPLHF
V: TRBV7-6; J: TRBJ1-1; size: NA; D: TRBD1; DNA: TGTGCCAGCAGCTTGGGTACAGGGGGCCTACGGAACACTGAAGCTTTCTTT; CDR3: CASSLGTGGLRNTEAFF
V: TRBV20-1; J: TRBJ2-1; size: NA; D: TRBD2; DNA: TGCAGTGCTAGAGATTTTCAGCGGGGCCTAGGAGAGCAGTTCTTC; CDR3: CSARDFQRGLGEQFF
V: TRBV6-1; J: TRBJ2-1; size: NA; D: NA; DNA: TGTGCCAGCAGTCCCCATAGGGCAATTGAGGATGAGCAGTTCTTC; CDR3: CASSPHRAIEDEQFF
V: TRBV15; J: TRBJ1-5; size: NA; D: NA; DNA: TGTGCCACCAGCATAGGTAGCAATCAGCCCCAGCATTTT; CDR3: CATSIGSNQPQHF
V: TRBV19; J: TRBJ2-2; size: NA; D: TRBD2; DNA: TGTGCCAGTAGTATAGAGCGGGAGGTAAACACCGGGGAGCTGTTTTTT; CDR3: CASSIEREVNTGELFF
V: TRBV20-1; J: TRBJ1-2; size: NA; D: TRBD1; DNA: TGCAGTGCGCCACAGGGGGCGCAAGGCTACACCTTC; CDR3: CSAPQGAQGYTF
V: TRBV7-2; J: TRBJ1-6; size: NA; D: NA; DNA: TGTGCCAGCAGCTTAGCCGGGACCCATAATTCACCCCTCCACTTT; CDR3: CASSLAGTHNSPLHF
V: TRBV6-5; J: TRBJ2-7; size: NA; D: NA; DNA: TGTGCCAGCAGTTATCCGGGTCTTTCCTACGAGCAGTACTTC; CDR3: CASSYPGLSYEQYF
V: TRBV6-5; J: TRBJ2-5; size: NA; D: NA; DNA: TGTGCCAGCAGTTACTCGCACAGACTGGAGACCCAGTACTTC; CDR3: CASSYSHRLETQYF
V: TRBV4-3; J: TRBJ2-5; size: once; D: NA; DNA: TGCGCCAGCAGCCAAGATAAGGGAGAGACCCAGTACTTC; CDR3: CASSQDKGETQYF
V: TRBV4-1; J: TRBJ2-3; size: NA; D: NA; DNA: TGCGCCAGCAGCCAAGGGCCGGGACTTTATCAGTATTTT; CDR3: CASSQGPGLYQYF
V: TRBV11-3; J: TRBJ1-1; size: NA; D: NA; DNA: TGTGCCAGCAGCGCGACAGGGAACACTGAAGCTTTCTTT; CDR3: CASSATGNTEAFF
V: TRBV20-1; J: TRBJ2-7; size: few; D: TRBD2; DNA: TGCAGTGCTACTAGGCTAGCGGGGAACTCCTACGAGCAGTACTTC; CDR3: CSATRLAGNSYEQYF